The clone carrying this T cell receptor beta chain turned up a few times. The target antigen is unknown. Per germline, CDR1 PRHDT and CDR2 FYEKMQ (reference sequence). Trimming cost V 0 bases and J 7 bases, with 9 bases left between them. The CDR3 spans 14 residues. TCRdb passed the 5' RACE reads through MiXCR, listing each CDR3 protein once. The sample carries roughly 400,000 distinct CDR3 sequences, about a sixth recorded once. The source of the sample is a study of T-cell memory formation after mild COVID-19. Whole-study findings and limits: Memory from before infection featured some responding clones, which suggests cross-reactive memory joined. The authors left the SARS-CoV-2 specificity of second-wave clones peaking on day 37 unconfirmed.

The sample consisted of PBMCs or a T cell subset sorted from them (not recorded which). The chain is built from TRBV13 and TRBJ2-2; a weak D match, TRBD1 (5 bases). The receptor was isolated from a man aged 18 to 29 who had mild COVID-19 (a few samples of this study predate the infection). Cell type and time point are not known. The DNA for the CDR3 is TGTGCCAGCAGCTTAGGCCTCAGGGTCGGGGAGCTGTTTTTT. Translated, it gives CASSLGLRVGELFF.